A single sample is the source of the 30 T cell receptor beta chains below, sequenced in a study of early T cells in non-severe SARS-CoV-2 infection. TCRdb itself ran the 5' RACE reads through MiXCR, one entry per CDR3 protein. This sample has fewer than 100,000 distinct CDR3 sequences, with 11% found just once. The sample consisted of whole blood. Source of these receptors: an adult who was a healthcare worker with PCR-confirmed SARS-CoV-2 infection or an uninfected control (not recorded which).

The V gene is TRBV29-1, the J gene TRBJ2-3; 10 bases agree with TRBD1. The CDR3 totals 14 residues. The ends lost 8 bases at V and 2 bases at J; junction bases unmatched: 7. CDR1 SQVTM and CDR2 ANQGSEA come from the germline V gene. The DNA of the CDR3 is TGCAGCCTTCTCGGGACAGGGGCCACAGATACGCAGTATTTT. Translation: CSLLGTGATDTQYF.

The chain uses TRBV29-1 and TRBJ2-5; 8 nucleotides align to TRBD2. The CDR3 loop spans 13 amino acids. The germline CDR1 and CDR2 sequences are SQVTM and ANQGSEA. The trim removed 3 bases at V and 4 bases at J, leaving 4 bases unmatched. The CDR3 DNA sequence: TGCAGCGTTGATCGCGGGGGGCGAGAGACCCAGTACTTC. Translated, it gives CSVDRGGRETQYF.

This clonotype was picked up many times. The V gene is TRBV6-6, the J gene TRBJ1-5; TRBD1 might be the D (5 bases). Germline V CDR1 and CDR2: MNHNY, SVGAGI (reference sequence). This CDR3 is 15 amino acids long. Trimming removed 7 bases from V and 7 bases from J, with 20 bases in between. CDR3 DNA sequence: TGTGCCAGCACCCACTCGCCCGGGGACGAACAGCCCCAGCATTTT. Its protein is CASTHSPGDEQPQHF.

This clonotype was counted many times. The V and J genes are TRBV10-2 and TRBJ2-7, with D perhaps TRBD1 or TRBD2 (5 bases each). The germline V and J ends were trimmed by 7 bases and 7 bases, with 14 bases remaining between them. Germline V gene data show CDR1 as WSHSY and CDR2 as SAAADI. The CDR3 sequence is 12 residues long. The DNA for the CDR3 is TGCGCCAGCAATACGGGGCCGGAGGAGCAGTACTTC. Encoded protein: CASNTGPEEQYF.

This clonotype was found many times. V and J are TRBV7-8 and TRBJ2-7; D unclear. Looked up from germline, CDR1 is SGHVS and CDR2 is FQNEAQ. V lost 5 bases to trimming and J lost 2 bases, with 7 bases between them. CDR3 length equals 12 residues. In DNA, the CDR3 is TGTGCCAGCAGCCTTACAGCCTACGAGCAGTACTTC. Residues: CASSLTAYEQYF.

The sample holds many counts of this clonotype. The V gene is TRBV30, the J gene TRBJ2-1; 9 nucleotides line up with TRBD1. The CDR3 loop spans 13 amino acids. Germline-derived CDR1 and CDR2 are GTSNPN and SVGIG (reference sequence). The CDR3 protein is CGELRDRENEQFF. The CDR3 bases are TGTGGGGAGCTCCGGGACAGGGAGAATGAGCAGTTCTTC.

CDR3 coding DNA: TGTGCCAGCAGTAGGACAGGGAGGGATCAGCCCCAGCATTTT. Protein: CASSRTGRDQPQHF. V is TRBV6-6 and J is TRBJ1-5; 8 bases map to TRBD1. Losses at the gene ends were 5 bases for V and 5 bases for J; bases not matched to a gene: 5. The CDR3 extends over 14 amino acids. Per germline, CDR1 MNHNY and CDR2 SVGAGI (reference sequence).

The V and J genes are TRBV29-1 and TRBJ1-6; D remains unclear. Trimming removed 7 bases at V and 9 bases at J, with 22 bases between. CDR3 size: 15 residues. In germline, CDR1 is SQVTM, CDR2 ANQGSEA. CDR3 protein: CSAGTQRAVGSPLHF. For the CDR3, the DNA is TGCAGCGCCGGAACTCAGCGGGCAGTTGGTTCACCCCTCCACTTT.

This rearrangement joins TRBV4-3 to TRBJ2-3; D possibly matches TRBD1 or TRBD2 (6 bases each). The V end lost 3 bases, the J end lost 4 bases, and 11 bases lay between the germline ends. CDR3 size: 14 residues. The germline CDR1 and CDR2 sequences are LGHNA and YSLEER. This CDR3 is CASSHLGGSDTQYF. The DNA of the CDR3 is TGCGCCAGCAGCCATTTGGGGGGCTCAGATACGCAGTATTTT.

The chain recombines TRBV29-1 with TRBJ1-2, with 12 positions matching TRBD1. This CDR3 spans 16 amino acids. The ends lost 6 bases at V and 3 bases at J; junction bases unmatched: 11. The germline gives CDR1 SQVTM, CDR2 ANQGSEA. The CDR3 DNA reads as TGCAGCGTGACTCCGGGACAGGGGGCGCGTTACTATGGCTACACCTTC. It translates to CSVTPGQGARYYGYTF.

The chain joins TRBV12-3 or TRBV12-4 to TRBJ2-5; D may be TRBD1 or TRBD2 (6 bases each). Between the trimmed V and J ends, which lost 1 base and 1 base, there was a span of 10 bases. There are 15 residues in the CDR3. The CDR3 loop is CASSLVTGAQETQYF. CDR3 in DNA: TGTGCCAGCAGTTTAGTCACGGGGGCCCAAGAGACCCAGTACTTC.

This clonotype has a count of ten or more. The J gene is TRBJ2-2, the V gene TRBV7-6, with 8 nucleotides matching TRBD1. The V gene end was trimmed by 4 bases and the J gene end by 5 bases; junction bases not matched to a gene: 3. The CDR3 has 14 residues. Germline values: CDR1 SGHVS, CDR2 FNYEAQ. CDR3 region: CASSSDRATGELFF. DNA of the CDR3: TGTGCCAGCAGCTCGGACAGGGCAACCGGGGAGCTGTTTTTT.

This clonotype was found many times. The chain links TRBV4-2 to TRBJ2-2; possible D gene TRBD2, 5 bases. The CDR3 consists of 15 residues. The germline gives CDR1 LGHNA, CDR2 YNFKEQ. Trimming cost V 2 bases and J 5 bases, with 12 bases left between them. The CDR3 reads CASSQPSRRTGELFF. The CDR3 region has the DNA TGTGCCAGCAGCCAACCCTCAAGGAGGACCGGGGAGCTGTTTTTT.

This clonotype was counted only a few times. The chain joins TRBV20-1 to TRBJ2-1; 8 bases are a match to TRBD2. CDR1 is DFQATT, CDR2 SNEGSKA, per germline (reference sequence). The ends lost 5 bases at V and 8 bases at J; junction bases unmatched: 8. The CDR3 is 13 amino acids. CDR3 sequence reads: CSADSGTRDEQFF. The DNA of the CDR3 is TGCAGTGCTGACTCCGGGACTAGAGATGAGCAGTTCTTC.

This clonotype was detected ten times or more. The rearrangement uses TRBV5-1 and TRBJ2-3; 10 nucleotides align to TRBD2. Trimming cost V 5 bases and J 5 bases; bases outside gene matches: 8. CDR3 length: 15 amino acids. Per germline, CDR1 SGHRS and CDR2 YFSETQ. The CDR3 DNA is TGCGCCAGCAGTGGAGCGGGGGGGCCCGGAGATACGCAGTATTTT. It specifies CASSGAGGPGDTQYF. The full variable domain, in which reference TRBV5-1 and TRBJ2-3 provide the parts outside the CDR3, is KAGVTQTPRYLIKTRGQQVTLSCSPISGHRSVSWYQQTPGQGLQFLFEYFSETQRNKGNFPGRFSGRQFSNSRSEMNVSTLELGDSALYLCASSGAGGPGDTQYFGPGTRLTVL.

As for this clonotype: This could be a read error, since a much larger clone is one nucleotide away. This CDR3 reads CASSLSEGSKDEQFF. DNA for the CDR3: TGTGCCAGCAGCCTTAGCGAGGGGTCCAAGGATGAGCAGTTCTTC. The rearrangement uses TRBV5-4 and TRBJ2-1; possibly TRBD1 or TRBD2 for D (5 bases each). Trimming shortened V by 4 bases and J by 8 bases, and 19 bases separated the two germline ends. This CDR3 is built from 15 residues. The V gene's germline CDR1 is SGHNT and CDR2 YYREEE (reference sequence). The variable domain in full, with the rest retrieved from reference TRBV5-4 and TRBJ2-1, is ETGVTQSPTHLIKTRGQQVTLRCSSQSGHNTVSWYQQALGQGPQFIFQYYREEENGRGNFPPRFSGLQFPNYSSELNVNALELDDSALYLCASSLSEGSKDEQFFGPGTRLTVL.

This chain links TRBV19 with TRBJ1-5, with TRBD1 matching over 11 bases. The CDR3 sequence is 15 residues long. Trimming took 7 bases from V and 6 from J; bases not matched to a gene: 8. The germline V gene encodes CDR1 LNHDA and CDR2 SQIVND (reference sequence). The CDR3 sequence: CASTRGQGAPQPQHF. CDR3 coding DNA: TGTGCCAGTACCCGCGGACAGGGGGCCCCTCAGCCCCAGCATTTT.

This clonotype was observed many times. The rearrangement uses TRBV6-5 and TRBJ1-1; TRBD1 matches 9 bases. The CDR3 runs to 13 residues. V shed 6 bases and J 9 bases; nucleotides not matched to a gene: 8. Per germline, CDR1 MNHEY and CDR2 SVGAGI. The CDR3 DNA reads TGTGCCAGCAGCACGACCGGGACAGGGCAAGCTTTCTTT. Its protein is CASSTTGTGQAFF.

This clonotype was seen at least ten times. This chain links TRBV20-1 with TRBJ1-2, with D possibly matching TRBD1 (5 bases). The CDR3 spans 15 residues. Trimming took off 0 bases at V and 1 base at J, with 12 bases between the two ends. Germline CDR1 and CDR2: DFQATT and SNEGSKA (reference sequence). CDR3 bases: TGCAGTGCTAGAGATTATGCAGGGTTTAACTATGGCTACACCTTC. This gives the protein CSARDYAGFNYGYTF.

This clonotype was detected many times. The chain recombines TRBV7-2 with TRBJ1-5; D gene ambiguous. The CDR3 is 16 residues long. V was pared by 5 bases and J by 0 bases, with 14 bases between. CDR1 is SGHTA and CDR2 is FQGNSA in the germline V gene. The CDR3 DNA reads TGTGCCAGCAGCCCATCGGGGTATGGTAGCAATCAGCCCCAGCATTTT. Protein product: CASSPSGYGSNQPQHF.

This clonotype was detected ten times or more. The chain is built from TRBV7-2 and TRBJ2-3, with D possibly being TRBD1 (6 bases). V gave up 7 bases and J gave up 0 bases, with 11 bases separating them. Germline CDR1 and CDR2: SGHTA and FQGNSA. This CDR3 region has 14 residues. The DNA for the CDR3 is TGTGCCAGCACCCCACAGGGAAGCACAGATACGCAGTATTTT. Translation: CASTPQGSTDTQYF.

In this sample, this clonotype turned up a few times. Here the CDR3 reads CASSYPPGTQYF. As DNA, the CDR3 is TGTGCCAGCAGCTACCCTCCGGGGACCCAGTACTTC. This sequence joins TRBV5-6 and TRBJ2-5; D remains ambiguous. V lost 3 bases and J lost 7, with 10 bases in between. Germline CDR1 and CDR2: SGHDT and YYEEEE. The CDR3 runs to 12 residues.

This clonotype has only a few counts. CDR3 sequence reads: CASSSLQQINEKLFF. The CDR3 DNA follows: TGTGCCAGCAGCTCGTTACAACAGATTAATGAAAAACTGTTTTTT. The chain uses TRBV11-2 and TRBJ1-4; D is unclear. V was clipped by 4 bases and J by 4 bases, with 13 bases between them. CDR1 is SGHAT, CDR2 FQNNGV, per germline. The CDR3 has 15 amino acids.

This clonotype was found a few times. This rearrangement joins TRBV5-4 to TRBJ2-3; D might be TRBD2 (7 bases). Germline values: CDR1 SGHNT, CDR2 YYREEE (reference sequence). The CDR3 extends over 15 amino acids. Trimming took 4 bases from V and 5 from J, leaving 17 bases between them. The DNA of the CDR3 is TGTGCCAGCAGCCCAGGGAGGGGGGGCGGAGATACGCAGTATTTT. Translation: CASSPGRGGGDTQYF. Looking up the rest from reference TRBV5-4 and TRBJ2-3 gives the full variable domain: ETGVTQSPTHLIKTRGQQVTLRCSSQSGHNTVSWYQQALGQGPQFIFQYYREEENGRGNFPPRFSGLQFPNYSSELNVNALELDDSALYLCASSPGRGGGDTQYFGPGTRLTVL.

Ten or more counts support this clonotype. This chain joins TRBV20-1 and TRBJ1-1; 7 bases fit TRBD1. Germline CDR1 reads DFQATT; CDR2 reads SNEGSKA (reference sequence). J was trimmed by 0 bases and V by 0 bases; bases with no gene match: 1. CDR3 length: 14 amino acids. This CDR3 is CSARDGTVNTEAFF. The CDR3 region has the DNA TGCAGTGCTAGAGATGGGACAGTGAACACTGAAGCTTTCTTT.

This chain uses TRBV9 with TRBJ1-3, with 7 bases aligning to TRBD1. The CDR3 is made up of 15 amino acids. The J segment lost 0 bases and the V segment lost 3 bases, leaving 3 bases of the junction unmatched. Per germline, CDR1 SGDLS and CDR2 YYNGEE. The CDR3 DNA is TGTGCCAGCAGCGGGGGACAGTACTCTGGAAACACCATATATTTT. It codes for CASSGGQYSGNTIYF.

CDR3 in amino acids: CSALANRETQYF. DNA of the CDR3: TGCAGTGCACTAGCGAATCGAGAGACCCAGTACTTC. The chain employs TRBV20-1 and TRBJ2-5; 7 nucleotides agree with TRBD2. Germline CDR1 is DFQATT and CDR2 is SNEGSKA (reference sequence). The junction had 5 bases not matched to a gene; V was cut back by 6 bases and J by 4 bases. The CDR3 consists of 12 residues.

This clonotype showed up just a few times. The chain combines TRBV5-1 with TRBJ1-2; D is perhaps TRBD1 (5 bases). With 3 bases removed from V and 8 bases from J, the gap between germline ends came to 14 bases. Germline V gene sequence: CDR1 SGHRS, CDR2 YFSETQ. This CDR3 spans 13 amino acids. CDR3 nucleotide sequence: TGCGCCAGCAGCTCGCCGGACACGGAAGGCTACACCTTC. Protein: CASSSPDTEGYTF.

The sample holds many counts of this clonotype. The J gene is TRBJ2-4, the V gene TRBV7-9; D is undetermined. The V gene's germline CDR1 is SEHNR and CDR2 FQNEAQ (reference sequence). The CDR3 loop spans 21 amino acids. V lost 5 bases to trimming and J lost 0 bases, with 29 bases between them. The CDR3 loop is CASSPRLLPETLSLAKNIQYF. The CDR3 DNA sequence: TGTGCCAGCAGCCCCCGGCTTTTACCCGAAACCCTAAGTTTAGCCAAAAACATTCAGTACTTC.

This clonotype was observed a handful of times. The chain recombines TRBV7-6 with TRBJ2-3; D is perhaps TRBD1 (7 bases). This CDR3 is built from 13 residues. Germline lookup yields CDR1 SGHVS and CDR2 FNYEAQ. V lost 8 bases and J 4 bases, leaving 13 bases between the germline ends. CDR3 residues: CASGGTESDTQYF. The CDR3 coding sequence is TGTGCCAGCGGCGGGACAGAATCAGATACGCAGTATTTT.